What follows are 14 T cell receptor beta chains derived from one specimen sequenced in a study of cytomegalovirus exposure and HLA in healthy donors. Clones were sequenced by immunoSEQ multiplex PCR, and TCRdb holds only the in-frame ones, with some missing. The sample has about 130,000 clones, 95% to 97% seen once; the top ten hold about 1.7%. The sequenced sample consisted of PBMCs. Receptor source: a man between 18 and 29 years old in good health and CMV-seronegative.

J is TRBJ2-7 and V is TRBV9; 7 bases align to TRBD2. Trimming cost V 4 bases and J 0 bases; bases outside gene matches: 7. The CDR3 is made up of 15 amino acids. Germline CDR1 reads SGDLS; CDR2 reads YYNGEE. The CDR3 here is CASSPQPSGSYEQYF. Written as DNA, the CDR3 is TGTGCCAGCAGCCCCCAGCCTAGCGGCTCCTACGAGCAGTACTTC.

J is TRBJ2-7 and V is TRBV18; D gene ambiguous. V lost 6 bases and J 1 base, leaving 19 bases between the germline ends. Germline assignment: CDR1 KGHSH and CDR2 LQKENI. The CDR3 runs to 16 residues. The CDR3 DNA is TGTGCCAGCTCGAAGAATGCGGCCGATCCTTCCTACGAGCAGTACTTC. Residues: CASSKNAADPSYEQYF. Filled out from reference TRBV18 and TRBJ2-7, the complete variable domain reads NAGVMQNPRHLVRRRGQEARLRCSPMKGHSHVYWYRQLPEEGLKFMVYLQKENIIDESGMPKERFSAEFPKEGPSILRIQQVVRGDSAAYFCASSKNAADPSYEQYFGPGTRLTVT.

In nucleotides, the CDR3 is TGTGCCAGCAGCCCCAGCCCGACAGGTATGAACACTGAAGCTTTCTTT. Its protein is CASSPSPTGMNTEAFF. This chain links TRBV7-9 with TRBJ1-1, with D possibly being TRBD1 (6 bases). Trimming cost V 5 bases and J 0 bases, with 16 bases left between them. This CDR3 is built from 16 residues. Germline CDR1 is SEHNR and CDR2 is FQNEAQ (reference sequence).

The chain links TRBV9 to TRBJ2-1; possible D gene TRBD2, 5 bases. CDR1 and CDR2 from the germline V gene are SGDLS and YYNGEE. The CDR3 length is 12 residues. With 2 bases removed from V and 10 bases from J, the gap between germline ends came to 10 bases. The CDR3 here is CASSVGDREQFF. DNA for the CDR3: TGTGCCAGCAGCGTCGGGGATCGCGAGCAGTTCTTC.

This clone was seen only a few times. The chain uses TRBV10-3 and TRBJ2-7, with D possibly TRBD2 on 6 matching bases. V was pared by 4 bases and J by 3 bases, with 16 bases between. This CDR3 contains 15 residues. CDR1 is ENHRY and CDR2 is SYGVKD in the germline V gene. The CDR3 protein is CAISGLVTGDYEQYF. The CDR3, as DNA: TGTGCCATCAGTGGGCTGGTGACGGGGGACTACGAGCAGTACTTC.

The genes are TRBV30 and TRBJ1-2; 7 bases fit TRBD1. The CDR3 loop spans 13 amino acids. The germline CDR1 and CDR2 sequences are GTSNPN and SVGIG (reference sequence). With 3 bases clipped from V and 4 bases from J, the junction kept 5 bases outside the gene matches. CDR3 region: CAWRPGQLYGYTF. DNA for the CDR3: TGTGCCTGGAGACCGGGACAGCTCTATGGCTACACCTTC.

The chain links TRBV9 to TRBJ1-1, with D tentatively TRBD1 (5 bases). V was cut by 3 bases and J by 2 bases, with 14 bases left in between. The CDR3 contains 15 residues. Germline V gene data show CDR1 as SGDLS and CDR2 as YYNGEE. The CDR3 nucleotides read TGTGCCAGCAGCGCAAGAACTGGACATAACACTGAAGCTTTCTTT. Protein: CASSARTGHNTEAFF.

The chain is built from TRBV13 and TRBJ2-7; 8 bases line up with TRBD1. The ends lost 0 bases at V and 5 bases at J; junction bases unmatched: 6. CDR1 is PRHDT, CDR2 FYEKMQ, per germline (reference sequence). The CDR3 extends over 15 amino acids. In nucleotides, the CDR3 is TGTGCCAGCAGCTTAGGCGACAGGGGAGCGGACGAGCAGTACTTC. Translated: CASSLGDRGADEQYF.

The DNA for the CDR3 is TGTGCCAGCAGTTATGGTGGTAGCTACGAGCAGTACTTC. Protein product: CASSYGGSYEQYF. This chain joins TRBV6-5 and TRBJ2-7; D ambiguous. CDR1 is MNHEY, CDR2 SVGAGI, per germline. The CDR3 has 13 amino acids. V dropped 3 bases and J dropped 3 bases, with 9 bases sitting between them.

The chain combines TRBV28 with TRBJ1-2; 8 nucleotides match TRBD1. Losses at the gene ends were 8 bases for V and 7 bases for J; bases not matched to a gene: 15. Germline CDR1 is MDHEN and CDR2 is SYDVKM. The CDR3 is 15 residues long. CDR3 bases: TGTGCCAGCCGCCGGGACAGGTCTCGTTTCGGTGGCTACACCTTC. It is translated as CASRRDRSRFGGYTF.

This chain joins TRBV7-6 and TRBJ2-7, with 8 bases that match TRBD1. The CDR3 extends over 16 amino acids. J lost 3 bases, V lost 1 base, and 8 bases had no gene match. Germline V gives CDR1 SGHVS, CDR2 FNYEAQ. The CDR3 region is CASSLETAGGFYEQYF. The CDR3 DNA sequence: TGTGCCAGCAGCTTAGAAACGGCAGGGGGCTTCTACGAGCAGTACTTC.

This chain connects TRBV7-6 to TRBJ2-7; D unclear. CDR1 and CDR2 from the germline V gene are SGHVS and FNYEAQ. V was trimmed by 5 bases and J by 2 bases, leaving 13 bases between them. The CDR3 runs to 14 residues. The CDR3 DNA sequence: TGTGCCAGCAGCCCACTCCCGGGTACCTACGAGCAGTACTTC. This translates into CASSPLPGTYEQYF.

This chain links TRBV12-5 with TRBJ2-3; D might be TRBD1 (6 bases). Germline lookup yields CDR1 LGHNT and CDR2 FRNRAP. Trimming took off 1 base at V and 11 bases at J, with 22 bases between the two ends. The CDR3 runs 16 residues. The CDR3 region has the DNA TGTGCTAGTGGTTTGGGGGGCCCTGCAGGGGCACGGGAGCAGTATTTT. This encodes CASGLGGPAGAREQYF.

The rearrangement links TRBV25-1 to TRBJ2-4, with a weak D call TRBD1 (6 bases). This CDR3 is built from 17 residues. V was clipped by 2 bases and J by 0 bases, with 14 bases between them. The germline gives CDR1 MGHDK, CDR2 SYGVNS. CDR3 loop: CASSESRRGRAKNIQYF. The CDR3 DNA reads TGTGCCAGCAGTGAAAGTCGCAGGGGAAGAGCCAAAAACATTCAGTACTTC. The whole variable domain, remainder taken from reference TRBV25-1 and TRBJ2-4, is EADIYQTPRYLVIGTGKKITLECSQTMGHDKMYWYQQDPGMELHLIHYSYGVNSTEKGDLSSESTVSRIRTEHFPLTLESARPSHTSQYLCASSESRRGRAKNIQYFGAGTRLSVL.